This TCR beta chain was captured in a study of T-cell reconstitution after alpha-beta-depleted transplantation in children. Study results and limitations: The authors attributed T-cell counts and diversity one year after transplant mostly to newly produced T cells.

The CDR3 length is 13 residues. Trimming removed 0 bases at V and 3 bases at J, with 3 bases between. Germline lookup yields CDR1 ENHRY and CDR2 SYGVKD. Preparation of the TCRbeta library used unique molecular identifiers. From the PCR reads, TCRdb called clonotypes with MiXCR, one entry per CDR3 protein. Found here are approximately 210,000 distinct CDR3 sequences, approximately 15% of them singletons; the top ten hold about two fifths. With respect to this clonotype: Its target is unknown.

This TCR derives from a male patient between 2 and 10 years old who had a stem cell transplant for acute lymphoblastic leukemia, so the T cells may come from the graft donor. The sequencing here drew on PBMCs, mostly from graft donor cells, taken 360 days after TCRalphabeta/CD19-depleted stem cell transplant. The J gene is TRBJ1-5, the V gene TRBV10-3; D is uncertain. The CDR3 DNA reads TGTGCCATCAGTGAGTCTACCAATCAGCCCCAGCATTTT. Protein sequence: CAISESTNQPQHF.